Below are 18 T cell receptor beta chains sequenced from a single sample in a study of T cells in Graves' hyperthyroidism and ophthalmopathy (dated by TCRdb to the late 2010s). Preparation of the library involved multiplex PCR. The instrument was an Illumina HiSeq 2000. Amplification of TCR beta CDR3 regions was carried out from RNA transcripts. A first-round RT-PCR of the TCR CDR3 used the HTBI primer set with the Qiagen OneStep RT-PCR kit. TCRdb cleaned the public reads at Q25 with fastp, built clones with MiXCR and kept in-frame beta chains. Entries are consolidated by CDR3 protein sequence, retaining the most common genes and DNA. This sample holds about 250,000 distinct CDR3 sequences; approximately 25% were observed only once. In total, the top ten clones hold approximately 35% of the sample. The specimen was blood. These receptors came from a woman in her forties with Graves' ophthalmopathy.

In this sample, this clonotype turned up many times. V and J are TRBV28 and TRBJ1-1; D is unclear. Germline values: CDR1 MDHEN, CDR2 SYDVKM. The V end was cut by 3 bases, the J end by 4 bases, with 9 bases between. The CDR3 runs to 13 residues. CDR3 in DNA: TGTGCCAGCAGTTTTCTCTTAGGCACTGAAGCTTTCTTT. Amino acid sequence: CASSFLLGTEAFF.

The chain recombines TRBV12-3 or TRBV12-4 with TRBJ2-5, with 7 bases fitting TRBD2. The junction had 4 bases not matched to a gene; V was cut back by 8 bases and J by 4 bases. The length of the CDR3 is 12 residues. CDR3 sequence: CASGRARETQYF. The CDR3, as DNA: TGTGCCAGCGGGAGGGCCCGAGAGACCCAGTACTTC.

The V gene is TRBV6-1, the J gene TRBJ2-2; weak D call: TRBD1 (6 bases). CDR1 and CDR2 from the germline V gene are MNHNS and SASEGT. V lost 1 base and J 5 bases, leaving 11 bases between the germline ends. The CDR3 runs 15 residues. CDR3 in amino acids: CASSEEVQGTGELFF. CDR3 coding DNA: TGTGCCAGCAGTGAAGAAGTACAGGGAACCGGGGAGCTGTTTTTT.

This clonotype occurred many times. The chain carries TRBV20-1 and TRBJ1-3, with D unclear. The CDR3 runs 11 residues. The germline gives CDR1 DFQATT, CDR2 SNEGSKA (reference sequence). Trimming took 5 bases from V and 4 from J, leaving 6 bases between them. The CDR3 DNA follows: TGCAGTGCTGAAATAGGAAACACCATATATTTT. Its translation: CSAEIGNTIYF.

The sample holds many counts of this clonotype. V usage is TRBV6-5 and J usage is TRBJ1-1; D is ambiguous. The CDR3 extends over 13 amino acids. CDR1 and CDR2 from the germline V gene are MNHEY and SVGAGI. V dropped 6 bases and J dropped 4 bases, with 12 bases sitting between them. The CDR3 coding sequence is TGTGCCAGCAGCCCCTACCGGGTCACTGAAGCTTTCTTT. Residues: CASSPYRVTEAFF.

This clonotype was observed at least ten times. The V gene is TRBV6-5, the J gene TRBJ2-7, with D possibly TRBD1 on 6 matching bases. The germline V and J ends were trimmed by 0 bases and 7 bases, with 19 bases remaining between them. This CDR3 region has 16 residues. Germline V lookup: CDR1 MNHEY, CDR2 SVGAGI. The chain's CDR3 is CASSYSGQKWGYEQYF. CDR3 in DNA: TGTGCCAGCAGTTACTCCGGACAGAAATGGGGGTATGAGCAGTACTTC.

The rearrangement joins TRBV24-1 to TRBJ1-1; D not certain. V was cut by 9 bases and J by 4 bases, with 14 bases left in between. This CDR3 is 13 amino acids long. Germline values: CDR1 KGHDR, CDR2 SFDVKD. The CDR3 DNA sequence: TGTGCCACCGCCCCTGGGATTACCACTGAAGCTTTCTTT. Translation gives CATAPGITTEAFF.

This clonotype was detected many times. CDR3 DNA: TGTGCCAGCAGTTTCCTAGGGACAGAAGAGACCCAGTACTTC. This codes for CASSFLGTEETQYF. The chain employs TRBV27 and TRBJ2-5; 7 nucleotides align to TRBD1. The CDR3 contains 14 residues. V lost 3 bases and J lost 3; bases outside the gene matches: 4. The germline CDR1 and CDR2 sequences are MNHEY and SMNVEV (reference sequence).

This clonotype was recorded many times. The chain has TRBV19 and TRBJ2-2; a possible D gene is TRBD2 (6 bases). Germline V lookup: CDR1 LNHDA, CDR2 SQIVND (reference sequence). This CDR3 comprises 15 residues. V was clipped by 2 bases and J by 1 base, with 8 bases between them. DNA of the CDR3: TGTGCCAGTAGTATACAGGGAGGGAACACCGGGGAGCTGTTTTTT. Translation gives CASSIQGGNTGELFF. The full variable domain, in which reference TRBV19 and TRBJ2-2 provide the parts outside the CDR3, is DGGITQSPKYLFRKEGQNVTLSCEQNLNHDAMYWYRQDPGQGLRLIYYSQIVNDFQKGDIAEGYSVSREKKESFPLTVTSAQKNPTAFYLCASSIQGGNTGELFFGEGSRLTVL.

This clonotype was observed at least ten times. The V and J genes are TRBV6-5 and TRBJ2-5, with 11 bases identical to TRBD2. In germline, CDR1 is MNHEY, CDR2 SVGAGI. V lost 6 bases and J lost 2; bases outside the gene matches: 5. The CDR3 consists of 15 residues. CDR3 sequence: CASRQTSGMQETQYF. CDR3 DNA: TGTGCCAGCAGGCAGACTAGCGGGATGCAAGAGACCCAGTACTTC.

This clonotype came up many times. The chain is built from TRBV6-5 and TRBJ1-2; TRBD1 is a possible D gene (5 bases). Per the germline V gene, CDR1 is MNHEY and CDR2 is SVGAGI. V was cut by 0 bases and J by 2 bases, with 7 bases left in between. This CDR3 comprises 14 residues. This CDR3 reads CASSYSGGNYGYTF. The CDR3 bases are TGTGCCAGCAGTTACTCTGGGGGGAACTATGGCTACACCTTC.

This clonotype was seen a single time. The V and J genes are TRBV7-2 and TRBJ2-7, with D maybe TRBD2 (5 bases). Trimming cost V 5 bases and J 6 bases, with 14 bases left between them. In germline, CDR1 is SGHTA, CDR2 FQGNSA. The CDR3 has 13 amino acids. DNA of the CDR3: TGTGCCAGCAGCCCCGGACGGGGAGCCGAGCAGTACTTC. Translation gives CASSPGRGAEQYF. The full variable domain, its missing parts supplied by reference TRBV7-2 and TRBJ2-7, is GAGVSQSPSNKVTEKGKDVELRCDPISGHTALYWYRQSLGQGLEFLIYFQGNSAPDKSGLPSDRFSAERTGGSVSTLTIQRTQQEDSAVYLCASSPGRGAEQYFGPGTRLTVT.

V is TRBV18 and J is TRBJ1-5; TRBD1 might be the D (5 bases). CDR1 and CDR2 (germline): KGHSH, LQKENI. This CDR3 has 18 residues. V was cut by 2 bases and J by 4 bases, with 21 bases left in between. The CDR3 loop reads CASSPVSRGALMNQPQHF. The CDR3 DNA is TGTGCCAGCTCACCAGTCTCACGCGGGGCCCTTATGAATCAGCCCCAGCATTTT.

The V and J genes are TRBV10-3 and TRBJ2-5, with unresolved D. Looked up from germline, CDR1 is ENHRY and CDR2 is SYGVKD. The CDR3 has 14 residues. The germline V and J ends were trimmed by 7 bases and 5 bases, with 17 bases remaining between them. The chain's CDR3 is CAITSHGSRETQYF. CDR3 bases: TGTGCCATCACTTCACATGGCTCCAGGGAGACCCAGTACTTC.

This clonotype occurred a few times. The CDR3 region has the DNA TGTGCCAGCAGCTTAGTCCTGGGGGCCAAAAACATTCAGTACTTC. It encodes CASSLVLGAKNIQYF. The V gene is TRBV7-2, the J gene TRBJ2-4, with no clear D. Trimming took 1 base from V and 1 from J, leaving 8 bases between them. The CDR3 runs to 15 residues. In germline, CDR1 is SGHTA, CDR2 FQGNSA.

This clonotype has at least ten counts. V and J are TRBV9 and TRBJ1-5; D gene ambiguous. This CDR3 has 15 amino acids. The germline V and J ends were trimmed by 0 bases and 0 bases, with 7 bases remaining between them. Germline CDR1 is SGDLS and CDR2 is YYNGEE. DNA for the CDR3: TGTGCCAGCAGCGTAGGACAATATAGCAATCAGCCCCAGCATTTT. It translates to CASSVGQYSNQPQHF.

This clonotype was observed many times. The rearrangement links TRBV24-1 to TRBJ1-5; D is perhaps TRBD1 (5 bases). The V end lost 4 bases, the J end lost 0 bases, and 9 bases lay between the germline ends. Germline V lookup: CDR1 KGHDR, CDR2 SFDVKD. There are 15 residues in the CDR3. The CDR3 spells CATSERGFSNQPQHF. In DNA, the CDR3 is TGTGCCACCAGTGAAAGGGGTTTTAGCAATCAGCCCCAGCATTTT.

This clonotype was seen ten or more times. The V gene is TRBV12-3 or TRBV12-4, the J gene TRBJ2-2; TRBD1 agrees at 8 bases. The J segment lost 1 base and the V segment lost 5 bases, leaving 3 bases of the junction unmatched. This CDR3 is 15 amino acids long. This chain's CDR3 is CASSPGTGNTGELFF. The CDR3, as DNA: TGTGCCAGCAGTCCAGGGACAGGGAACACCGGGGAGCTGTTTTTT.